This TCR beta chain was retrieved from a study of blood T cell repertoires in COVID-19. Generated by immunoSEQ multiplex PCR, the TCRdb table keeps only in-frame clones and is missing some. Here the sample spans approximately 300,000 clones, around 87% being singletons. This clone has a single count. The sequencing input was peripheral blood. The clonotype was recovered from a woman aged 45 to 65 with active or convalescent COVID-19.

The CDR3 region has the DNA TGTGCCAGTAGTATACCCAGAGGGGGAAAAGAGACCCAGTACTTC. This codes for CASSIPRGGKETQYF. The V call is TRBV19, the J call TRBJ2-5; perhaps TRBD1 as D (6 bases). V dropped 2 bases and J dropped 3 bases, with 13 bases sitting between them. Germline V lookup: CDR1 LNHDA, CDR2 SQIVND (reference sequence). The CDR3 loop spans 15 amino acids.